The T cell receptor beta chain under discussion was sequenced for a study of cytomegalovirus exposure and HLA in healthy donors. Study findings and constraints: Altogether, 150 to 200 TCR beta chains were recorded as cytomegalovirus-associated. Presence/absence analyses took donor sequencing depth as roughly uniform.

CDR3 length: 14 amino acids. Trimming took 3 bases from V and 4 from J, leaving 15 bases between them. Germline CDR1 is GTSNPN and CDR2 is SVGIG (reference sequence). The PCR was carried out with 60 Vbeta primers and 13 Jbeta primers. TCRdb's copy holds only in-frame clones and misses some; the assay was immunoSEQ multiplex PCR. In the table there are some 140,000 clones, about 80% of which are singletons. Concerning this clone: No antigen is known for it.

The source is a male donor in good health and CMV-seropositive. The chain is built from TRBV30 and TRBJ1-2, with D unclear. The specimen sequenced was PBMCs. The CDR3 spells CAWSDNPGSYGYTF. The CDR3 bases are TGTGCCTGGAGCGACAATCCGGGATCCTATGGCTACACCTTC.